This TCR beta chain is drawn from a study of blood T cell repertoires in COVID-19. This CDR3 is built from 15 residues. Germline V gene lookup returns CDR1 MDHEN and CDR2 SYDVKM. The V end was cut by 8 bases, the J end by 4 bases, with 20 bases between. Sequencing was performed with immunoSEQ multiplex PCR; in TCRdb, only in-frame clones are kept and a portion is missing. The table records 150,000 to 200,000 clones, 76% of them present only once. The gene calls are TRBV28 and TRBJ1-1; D possibly corresponds to TRBD1 (5 bases). Sequencing used PBMCs or T cells enriched from blood (not recorded which). The TCR originated in a woman in her forties or fifties with acute COVID-19. This CDR3 reads CASARARGVGTEAFF. DNA of the CDR3: TGTGCCAGCGCCCGCGCGCGGGGCGTGGGCACTGAAGCTTTCTTT. Full variable domain (remainder filled in from reference TRBV28 and TRBJ1-1): DVKVTQSSRYLVKRTGEKVFLECVQDMDHENMFWYRQDPGLGLRLIYFSYDVKMKEKGDIPEGYSVSREKKERFSLILESASTNQTSMYLCASARARGVGTEAFFGQGTRLTVV.